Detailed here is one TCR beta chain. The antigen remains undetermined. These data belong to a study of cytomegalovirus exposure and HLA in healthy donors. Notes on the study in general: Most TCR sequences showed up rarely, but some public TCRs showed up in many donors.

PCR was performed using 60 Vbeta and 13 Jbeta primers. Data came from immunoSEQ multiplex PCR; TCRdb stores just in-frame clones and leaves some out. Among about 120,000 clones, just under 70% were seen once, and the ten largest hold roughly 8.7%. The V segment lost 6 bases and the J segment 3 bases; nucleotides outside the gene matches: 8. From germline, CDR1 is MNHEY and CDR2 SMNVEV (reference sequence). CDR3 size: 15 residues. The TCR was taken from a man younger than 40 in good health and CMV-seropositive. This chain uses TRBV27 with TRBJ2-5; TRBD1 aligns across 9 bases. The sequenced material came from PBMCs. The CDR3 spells CASREAGTGKETQYF. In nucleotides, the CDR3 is TGTGCCAGCAGAGAAGCCGGGACAGGGAAAGAGACCCAGTACTTC.